This TCR beta chain was sequenced in a study of blood T cell repertoires in COVID-19. Study-wide context: Sources were T cells, B-cell-depleted T cells, or PBMCs; the material itself was cDNA or gDNA.

The CDR3 extends over 15 amino acids. The germline V and J ends were trimmed by 2 bases and 8 bases, with 13 bases remaining between them. Germline values: CDR1 LNHDA, CDR2 SQIVND (reference sequence). TCRdb's copy holds only in-frame clones and misses some; the assay was immunoSEQ multiplex PCR. The sample records about 170,000 clones, roughly 85% being singletons. The sequencing sample was made of peripheral blood. The source is a human donor with acute or convalescent COVID-19. The donor label of this sample is uncertain. The chain is built from TRBV19 and TRBJ1-6; D ambiguous. The CDR3 reads CASSIQQDSYSPLHF. As DNA, the CDR3 is TGTGCCAGTAGTATACAGCAGGACTCCTATTCACCCCTCCACTTT.